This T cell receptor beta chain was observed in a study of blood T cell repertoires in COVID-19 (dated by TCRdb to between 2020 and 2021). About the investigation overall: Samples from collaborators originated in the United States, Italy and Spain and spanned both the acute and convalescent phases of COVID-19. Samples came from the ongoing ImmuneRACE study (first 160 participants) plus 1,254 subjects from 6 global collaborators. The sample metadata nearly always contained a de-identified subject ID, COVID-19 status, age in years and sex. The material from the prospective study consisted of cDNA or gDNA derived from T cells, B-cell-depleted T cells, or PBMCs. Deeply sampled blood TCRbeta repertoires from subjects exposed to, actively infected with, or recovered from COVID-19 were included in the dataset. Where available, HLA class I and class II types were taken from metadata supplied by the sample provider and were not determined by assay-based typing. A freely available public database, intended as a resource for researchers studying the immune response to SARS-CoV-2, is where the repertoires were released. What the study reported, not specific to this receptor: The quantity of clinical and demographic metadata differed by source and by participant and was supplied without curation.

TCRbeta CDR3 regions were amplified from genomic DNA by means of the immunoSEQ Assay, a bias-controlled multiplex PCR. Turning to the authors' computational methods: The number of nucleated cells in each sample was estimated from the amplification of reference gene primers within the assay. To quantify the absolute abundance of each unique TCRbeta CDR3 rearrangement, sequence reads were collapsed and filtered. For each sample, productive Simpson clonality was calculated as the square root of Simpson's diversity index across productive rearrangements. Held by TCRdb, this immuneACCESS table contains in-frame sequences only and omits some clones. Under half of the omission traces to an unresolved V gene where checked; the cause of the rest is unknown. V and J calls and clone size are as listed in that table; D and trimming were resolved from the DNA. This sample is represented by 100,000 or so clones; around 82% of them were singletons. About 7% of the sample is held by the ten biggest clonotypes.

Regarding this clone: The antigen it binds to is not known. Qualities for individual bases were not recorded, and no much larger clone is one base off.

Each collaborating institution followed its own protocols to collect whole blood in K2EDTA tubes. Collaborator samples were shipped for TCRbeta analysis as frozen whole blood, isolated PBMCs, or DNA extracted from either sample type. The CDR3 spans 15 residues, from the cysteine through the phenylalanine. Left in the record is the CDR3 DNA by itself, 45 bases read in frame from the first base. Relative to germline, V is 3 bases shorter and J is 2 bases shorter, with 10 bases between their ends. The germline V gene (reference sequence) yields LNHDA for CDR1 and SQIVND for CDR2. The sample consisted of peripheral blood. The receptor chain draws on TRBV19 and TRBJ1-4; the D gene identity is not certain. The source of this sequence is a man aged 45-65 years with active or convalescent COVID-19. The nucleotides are TGTGCCAGTAGTATCCTCGCGGGGACTAATGAAAAACTGTTTTTT. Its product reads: CASSILAGTNEKLFF.